A selection of T cell receptor beta chains follows, all from one sample in a study of shared T cell receptors in the human thymus. Measured with immunoSEQ multiplex PCR; TCRdb has only the in-frame clones, and not every one. Counted here are 700,000 to 750,000 clones, 70% to 90% occurring once; the ten biggest clones make up more than 0.01%. This sample also belongs to another study, concerning human thymus T cells.

Sequences were obtained from thymocytes. These receptors all come from a girl in the first two years of life with a congenital heart defect. The CDR3 runs from the conserved cysteine through the conserved F or W. The D gene is left open where the match is weak. Not every row has a clone size; where given, it reads once, few, many or a size class.

V gene,clone size,J gene,D gene,CDR3 protein,CDR3 DNA
TRBV27,.,TRBJ2-1,.,CASIAAGQGLYNEQFF,TGTGCCAGCATCGCAGCCGGCCAGGGTCTCTACAATGAGCAGTTCTTC
TRBV7-9,once,TRBJ2-7,.,CASSLILGPDSYEQYF,TGTGCCAGCAGCTTAATTCTGGGCCCAGACTCCTACGAGCAGTACTTC
TRBV4-1,.,TRBJ1-1,TRBD1,CASSLAADRGPLNTEAFF,TGCGCCAGCAGCCTGGCGGCGGACAGGGGGCCACTGAACACTGAAGCTTTCTTT
TRBV9,few,TRBJ2-3,.,CASNTGTEITDTQYF,TGTGCCAGCAACACAGGGACCGAAATCACAGATACGCAGTATTTT
TRBV27,.,TRBJ2-6,.,CASSDHWTKGPLPHSGANVLTF,TGTGCCAGCAGCGACCACTGGACAAAGGGGCCCCTTCCCCACTCTGGGGCCAACGTCCTGACTTTC
TRBV7-2,once,TRBJ2-7,.,CASSLGPGLSYEQYF,TGTGCCAGCAGCTTAGGTCCGGGACTCTCCTACGAGCAGTACTTC
TRBV30,.,TRBJ2-5,TRBD1,CAWSPNDRAQYF,TGTGCCTGGAGTCCTAACGACAGGGCCCAGTACTTC
TRBV19,few,TRBJ1-5,.,CASSIVPRNQPQHF,TGTGCCAGTAGTATTGTTCCCAGAAATCAGCCCCAGCATTTT
TRBV5-1,.,TRBJ2-5,TRBD2,CASSPGTSWQETQYF,TGCGCCAGCAGCCCGGGGACTAGCTGGCAAGAGACCCAGTACTTC
TRBV18,.,TRBJ2-7,.,CASSFTGSYEQYF,TGTGCCAGCTCATTTACAGGCTCCTACGAGCAGTACTTC
TRBV10-3,.,TRBJ2-5,TRBD1,CAITRDSQETQYF,TGTGCCATCACTAGGGACAGTCAAGAGACCCAGTACTTC
TRBV6-5,.,TRBJ2-7,.,CASSPGENGYEQYF,TGTGCCAGCAGTCCAGGGGAGAATGGTTACGAGCAGTACTTC
TRBV27,.,TRBJ1-2,.,CASSRQQAHYGYTF,TGTGCCAGCAGCCGACAGCAAGCTCACTATGGCTACACCTTC
TRBV25-1,.,TRBJ1-5,.,CASGRGSNQPQHF,TGTGCCAGCGGGAGGGGGAGCAATCAGCCCCAGCATTTT
TRBV9,.,TRBJ2-3,TRBD1,CASSQGQGSTDTQYF,TGTGCCAGCAGCCAAGGACAGGGAAGTACAGATACGCAGTATTTT
TRBV5-4,.,TRBJ2-1,TRBD2,CASSLALLAGGQHTPHEQFF,TGTGCCAGCAGCTTGGCCTTACTGGCGGGGGGCCAGCATACACCCCATGAGCAGTTCTTC
TRBV28,.,TRBJ2-7,TRBD2,CASSGEGRIYEQYF,TGTGCCAGCAGTGGGGAGGGACGGATCTACGAGCAGTACTTC
TRBV28,.,TRBJ2-2,TRBD1,CASTTPPTGGPGELFF,TGTGCCAGCACCACTCCCCCAACAGGGGGCCCCGGGGAGCTGTTTTTT
TRBV6-5,.,TRBJ2-7,.,CASEKYEQYF,TGTGCCAGCGAGAAATACGAGCAGTACTTC
TRBV4-3,once,TRBJ2-5,TRBD1,CASSQDIRTGECLQETQYF,TGCGCCAGCAGCCAAGATATACGGACAGGGGAATGTCTCCAAGAGACCCAGTACTTC
TRBV28,.,TRBJ1-2,.,CASSFSSPGLPYGYTF,TGTGCCAGCAGTTTTAGCTCCCCTGGACTTCCTTATGGCTACACCTTC
TRBV5-1,once,TRBJ2-6,.,CASSLGQGSGGANVLTF,TGCGCCAGCAGCTTGGGCCAGGGATCGGGTGGGGCCAACGTCCTGACTTTC
TRBV2,.,TRBJ1-2,TRBD1,CASSEKSRRGRGPNYGYTF,TGTGCCAGCAGTGAAAAGTCGCGTAGGGGGCGTGGGCCCAACTATGGCTACACCTTC
TRBV15,.,TRBJ2-1,TRBD2,CATSRDSLSGGGFNEQFF,TGTGCCACCAGCAGAGATTCCCTTAGCGGGGGCGGCTTCAATGAGCAGTTCTTC
TRBV5-6,.,TRBJ1-2,.,CASSLEGGYGYTF,TGTGCCAGCAGCTTGGAAGGGGGCTATGGCTACACCTTC
TRBV5-6,.,TRBJ1-5,.,CASSPGGGTNQPQHF,TGTGCCAGCAGCCCGGGGGGGGGCACCAATCAGCCCCAGCATTTT
TRBV4-1,.,TRBJ1-2,.,CASSRDKNYGYTF,TGCGCCAGCAGCCGCGACAAGAACTATGGCTACACCTTC
TRBV5-1,.,TRBJ1-1,TRBD1,CASSAEGQVNTEAFF,TGCGCCAGCAGCGCGGAGGGACAGGTCAACACTGAAGCTTTCTTT
TRBV7-2,.,TRBJ1-2,.,CASSLIQGSYGYTF,TGTGCCAGCAGCCTCATTCAGGGGAGCTATGGCTACACCTTC
TRBV19,.,TRBJ1-2,TRBD1,CASINSPAGGGDGYTF,TGTGCCAGTATAAATTCCCCGGCAGGGGGTGGGGATGGCTACACCTTC
TRBV27,.,TRBJ1-4,.,CASGKKTGYGNEKLFF,TGTGCCAGCGGAAAAAAAACAGGGTATGGTAATGAAAAACTGTTTTTT
TRBV29-1,.,TRBJ1-3,.,CSVVGPGSGNTVYF,.
TRBV2,once,TRBJ2-3,.,CASSEWRSTDTQYF,TGTGCCAGCAGTGAATGGCGGAGCACAGATACGCAGTATTTT
TRBV5-1,.,TRBJ1-6,.,CASTLARAASPLHF,TGCGCCAGCACCCTCGCCCGTGCGGCTTCACCCCTCCACTTT
TRBV4-3,.,TRBJ1-6,.,CASSQDRSSKTSSPLHF,TGCGCCAGCAGCCAAGATAGGAGCAGTAAGACTTCTTCACCCCTCCACTTT
TRBV5-1,.,TRBJ1-4,TRBD1,CASSWADRGEKLFF,TGCGCCAGCAGCTGGGCGGACAGGGGTGAAAAACTGTTTTTT
TRBV5-6,.,TRBJ2-7,TRBD2,CASSPGLAGPSSYEQYF,TGTGCCAGCAGCCCAGGACTAGCGGGCCCCAGCTCCTACGAGCAGTACTTC
TRBV29-1,.,TRBJ1-2,.,CSVVIPPGEDGYTF,TGCAGCGTTGTGATTCCTCCAGGGGAAGATGGCTACACCTTC
TRBV10-3,.,TRBJ1-1,.,CAISEVGGAWTEAFF,TGTGCCATCAGTGAAGTCGGGGGTGCATGGACTGAAGCTTTCTTT
TRBV27,.,TRBJ1-6,.,CASSFVRAPYNSPLHF,TGTGCCAGCAGTTTTGTCAGGGCCCCCTATAATTCACCCCTCCACTTT
TRBV29-1,few,TRBJ2-7,TRBD1,CSVEVGGDRGGNEQYF,TGCAGCGTTGAAGTAGGAGGGGACAGGGGGGGCAACGAGCAGTACTTC
TRBV19,.,TRBJ1-6,TRBD1,CASNTRRGRLHF,TGTGCCAGTAACACGAGAAGGGGGCGCCTCCACTTT
TRBV19,.,TRBJ2-2,TRBD1,CASRTGRQSLNTGELFF,TGTGCCAGTAGGACAGGGCGCCAATCCCTTAACACCGGGGAGCTGTTTTTT
TRBV9,.,TRBJ1-2,.,CASSVAGGLYGYTF,TGTGCCAGCAGCGTAGCAGGAGGGCTCTATGGCTACACCTTC
TRBV6-5,once,TRBJ2-7,.,CASSYERLADEQYF,TGTGCCAGCAGTTACGAAAGACTGGCCGATGAGCAGTACTTC
TRBV7-9,.,TRBJ1-4,TRBD1,CASSLKYRGETNEKLFF,TGTGCCAGCAGTCTTAAATACAGGGGGGAGACTAATGAAAAACTGTTTTTT
TRBV5-1,.,TRBJ1-1,.,CASSLGRGERRAFF,TGCGCCAGCAGCTTGGGCCGGGGGGAACGTCGGGCTTTCTTT
TRBV7-3,.,TRBJ2-2,.,CASSLMGAPPGGELFF,TGTGCCAGCAGCTTAATGGGGGCTCCTCCTGGGGGGGAGCTGTTTTTT
TRBV6-1,.,TRBJ1-1,TRBD1,CASSERSRDRGITTEAFF,TGTGCCAGCAGTGAACGCTCCCGGGACAGGGGGATAACCACTGAAGCTTTCTTT
TRBV6-6,once,TRBJ2-1,TRBD2,CASSYLLAGDYNEQFF,TGTGCCAGCAGTTACCTTTTAGCGGGGGACTACAATGAGCAGTTCTTC
TRBV6-5,.,TRBJ2-3,.,CASSYTDNGDTQYF,TGTGCCAGCAGTTACACGGACAACGGCGATACGCAGTATTTT